The 7 T cell receptor beta chains reported below all come from one sample, sequenced in a study of T cells in Graves' hyperthyroidism and ophthalmopathy. Amplification of TCR beta CDR3 regions used RNA as the template. Carried out on the TCR CDR3, a first-round RT-PCR used the HTBI primer set. TCRdb recomputed calls from the multiplex PCR reads with MiXCR, one row per CDR3 protein. The sample lists about 360,000 distinct CDR3 sequences, 13% occurring once. The material sequenced was blood. These TCRs come from a young woman with Graves' hyperthyroidism.

Regarding this clonotype: Since a much larger clone is just one base distant, this may be a read error. V and J are TRBV28 and TRBJ1-2; weak D call: TRBD1 (6 bases). The germline V gene encodes CDR1 MDHEN and CDR2 SYDVKM. This CDR3 has 17 amino acids. CDR3 nucleotide sequence: TGTGCCAGCAGTTTTCACGATCAACTGCACAGGGACTATGTCTACACCTTC. Translating gives CASSFHDQLHRDYVYTF.

There are a few counts of this clonotype. The V call is TRBV18, the J call TRBJ1-5; the D is unclear. V dropped 2 bases and J dropped 7 bases, with 9 bases sitting between them. CDR3 length: 13 residues. Looked up from germline, CDR1 is KGHSH and CDR2 is LQKENI. CDR3 sequence (DNA): TGTGCCAGCTCACCATCAGCCGAACAGCCCCAGCATTTT. Translating gives CASSPSAEQPQHF. The full variable domain, rest sourced from reference TRBV18 and TRBJ1-5, is NAGVMQNPRHLVRRRGQEARLRCSPMKGHSHVYWYRQLPEEGLKFMVYLQKENIIDESGMPKERFSAEFPKEGPSILRIQQVVRGDSAAYFCASSPSAEQPQHFGDGTRLSIL.

This clonotype was counted many times. This rearrangement joins TRBV12-3 or TRBV12-4 to TRBJ2-7; D is unclear. The CDR3 runs 12 residues. Trimming pared 3 bases from V and 4 bases from J, leaving 7 bases between. CDR3 sequence: CASSLSPYEQYF. In DNA form, the CDR3 reads TGTGCCAGCAGTTTGTCCCCTTACGAGCAGTACTTC.

There are many counts of this clonotype. The chain combines TRBV6-2 or TRBV6-3 with TRBJ2-7; 9 bases agree with TRBD2. The J segment lost 1 base and the V segment lost 4 bases, leaving 14 bases of the junction unmatched. Per germline, CDR1 MNHEY and CDR2 SVGEGT. This CDR3 region has 18 residues. The CDR3 nucleotides are TGTGCCAGCAGTTGGGGCCTGATAGCGGGAGCCTTATCCTACGAGCAGTACTTC. It codes for CASSWGLIAGALSYEQYF.

Regarding this clonotype: It may be a read error: a sequence one base away is much more abundant. The chain uses TRBV20-1 and TRBJ2-1; 10 nucleotides match TRBD2. The V gene's germline CDR1 is DFQATT and CDR2 SNEGSKA (reference sequence). There are 14 residues in the CDR3. The CDR3 coding sequence is TGCAGTGCATTGCTAGCGGGAGTTCTCTATGAGCAGCTCTTC. Translation gives CSALLAGVLYEQLF.

This clonotype was seen repeatedly, ten times or more. V is TRBV5-1 and J is TRBJ1-2; 7 bases are a match to TRBD1. Germline V gives CDR1 SGHRS, CDR2 YFSETQ. V was pared by 2 bases and J by 6 bases, with 4 bases of the junction left unmatched. The CDR3 sequence is 13 residues long. CDR3 bases: TGCGCCAGCAGCTTCTGGACAGGAGATGGCTACACCTTC. Translating gives CASSFWTGDGYTF. Full variable domain (rest looked up from reference TRBV5-1 and TRBJ1-2): KAGVTQTPRYLIKTRGQQVTLSCSPISGHRSVSWYQQTPGQGLQFLFEYFSETQRNKGNFPGRFSGRQFSNSRSEMNVSTLELGDSALYLCASSFWTGDGYTFGSGTRLTVV.

This clonotype was seen at least ten times. The chain links TRBV20-1 to TRBJ2-3, with 13 bases lining up with TRBD2. This CDR3 has 16 amino acids. V lost 5 bases, J lost 6 bases, and 11 bases stayed unmatched. CDR1 and CDR2 from the germline V gene are DFQATT and SNEGSKA (reference sequence). The CDR3 DNA is TGCAGTGCTCCGTTATGGACTAGCGGGAGAGGGGATACGCAGTATTTT. Translation gives CSAPLWTSGRGDTQYF.